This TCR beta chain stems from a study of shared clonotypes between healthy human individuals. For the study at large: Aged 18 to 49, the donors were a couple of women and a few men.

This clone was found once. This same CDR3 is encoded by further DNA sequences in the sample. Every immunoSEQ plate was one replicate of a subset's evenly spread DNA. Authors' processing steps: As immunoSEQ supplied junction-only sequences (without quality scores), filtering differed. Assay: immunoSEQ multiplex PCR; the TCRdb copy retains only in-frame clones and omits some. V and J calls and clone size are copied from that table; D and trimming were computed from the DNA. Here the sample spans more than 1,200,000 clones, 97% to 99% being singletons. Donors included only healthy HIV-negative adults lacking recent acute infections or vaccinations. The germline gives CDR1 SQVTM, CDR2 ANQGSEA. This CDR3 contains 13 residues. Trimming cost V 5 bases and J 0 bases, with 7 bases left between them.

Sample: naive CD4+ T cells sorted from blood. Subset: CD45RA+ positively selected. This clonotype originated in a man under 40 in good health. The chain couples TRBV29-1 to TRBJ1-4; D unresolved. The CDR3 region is CSVSPATNEKLFF. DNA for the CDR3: TGCAGCGTTTCGCCGGCAACTAATGAAAAACTGTTTTTT.